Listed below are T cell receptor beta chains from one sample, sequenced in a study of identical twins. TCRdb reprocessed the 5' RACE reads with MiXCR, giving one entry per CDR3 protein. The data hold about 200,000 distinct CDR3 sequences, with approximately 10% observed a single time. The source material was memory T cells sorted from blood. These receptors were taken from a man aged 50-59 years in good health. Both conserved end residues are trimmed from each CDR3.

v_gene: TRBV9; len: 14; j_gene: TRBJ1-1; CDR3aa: ASSVGMGATNTEAF
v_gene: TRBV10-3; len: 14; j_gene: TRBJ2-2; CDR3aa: AINMEGVANTGELF
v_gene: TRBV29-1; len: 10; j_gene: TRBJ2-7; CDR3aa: SVEDPEDEQY
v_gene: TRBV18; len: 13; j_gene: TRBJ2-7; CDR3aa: ASSPKPSKGYEQY
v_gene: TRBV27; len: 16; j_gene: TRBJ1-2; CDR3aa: ASSLTGQAFRGIYGYT
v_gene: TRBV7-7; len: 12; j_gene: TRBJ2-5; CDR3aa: ASSLGGRSETQY
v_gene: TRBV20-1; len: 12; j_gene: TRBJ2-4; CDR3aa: SAIPDVRWNIQY
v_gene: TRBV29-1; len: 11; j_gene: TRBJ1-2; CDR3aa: SVDPGEDYGYT
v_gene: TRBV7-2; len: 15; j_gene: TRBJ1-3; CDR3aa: ASSLVSGVSSGNTIY
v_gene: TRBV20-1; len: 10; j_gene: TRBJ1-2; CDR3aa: SAKRGNYGYT
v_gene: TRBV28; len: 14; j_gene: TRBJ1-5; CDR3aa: ASSSYKGTAYQPQH
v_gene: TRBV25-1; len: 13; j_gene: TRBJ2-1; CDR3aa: ASSSPVESYNEQF
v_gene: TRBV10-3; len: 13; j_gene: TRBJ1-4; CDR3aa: AISESAGGEEKLF
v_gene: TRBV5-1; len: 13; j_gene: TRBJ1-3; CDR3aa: ASSLIGLSGNTIY
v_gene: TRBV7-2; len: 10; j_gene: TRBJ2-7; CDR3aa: ASSPDSHERY
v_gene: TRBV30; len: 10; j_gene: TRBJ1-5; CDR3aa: AWSFSNQPQH
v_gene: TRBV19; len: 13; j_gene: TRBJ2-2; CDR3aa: ASTDRDKNTGELF
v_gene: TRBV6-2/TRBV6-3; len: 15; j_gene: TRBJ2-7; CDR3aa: ASSYPTGTGRSYEQY
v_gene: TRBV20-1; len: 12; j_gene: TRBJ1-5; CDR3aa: SALPGAGNQPQH
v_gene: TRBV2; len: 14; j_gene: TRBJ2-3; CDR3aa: ASSTTSGRETDTQY
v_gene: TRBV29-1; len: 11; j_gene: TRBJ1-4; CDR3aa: SVGRDRNEKLF
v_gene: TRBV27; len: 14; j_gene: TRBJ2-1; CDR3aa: ASAPAAGSSYNEQF
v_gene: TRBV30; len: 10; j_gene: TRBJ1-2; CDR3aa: AWSLHNYGYT
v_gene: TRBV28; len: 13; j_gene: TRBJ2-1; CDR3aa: ASSLSGGGHNEQF
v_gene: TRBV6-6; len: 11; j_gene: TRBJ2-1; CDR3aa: ASSGGQYNEQF
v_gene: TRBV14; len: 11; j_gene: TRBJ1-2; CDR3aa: ASRPRGARGYT
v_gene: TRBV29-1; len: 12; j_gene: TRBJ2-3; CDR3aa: SVERGYSLDTQY
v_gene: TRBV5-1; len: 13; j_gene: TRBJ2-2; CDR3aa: ASSPDRVGTGELF
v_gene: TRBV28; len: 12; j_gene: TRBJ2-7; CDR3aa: ASKPGSPAYEQY
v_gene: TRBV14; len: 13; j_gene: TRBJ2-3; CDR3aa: ASSQVQGVKQAQY
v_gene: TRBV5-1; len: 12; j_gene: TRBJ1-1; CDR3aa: ASSLVGDGTEAF
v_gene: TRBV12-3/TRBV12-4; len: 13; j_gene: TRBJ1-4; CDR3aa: ASTRTGGGNEKLF
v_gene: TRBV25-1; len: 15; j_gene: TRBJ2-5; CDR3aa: ASSPGLAGSPKETQY
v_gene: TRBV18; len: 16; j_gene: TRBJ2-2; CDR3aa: ASSPPGTGITNTGELF
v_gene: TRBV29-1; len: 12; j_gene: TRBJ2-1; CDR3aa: SVPRGSSYNEQF
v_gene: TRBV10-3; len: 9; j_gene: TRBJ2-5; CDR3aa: APRTGETQY
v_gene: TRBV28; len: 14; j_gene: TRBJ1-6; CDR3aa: ASSFFSVSYNSPLH
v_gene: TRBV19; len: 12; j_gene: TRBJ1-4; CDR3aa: ASSTVGRNEKLF
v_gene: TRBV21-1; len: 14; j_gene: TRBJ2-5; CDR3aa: ASSKGDTEYQETQY
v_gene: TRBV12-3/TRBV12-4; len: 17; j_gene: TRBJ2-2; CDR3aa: ASSLPTGTSGRAIGELF
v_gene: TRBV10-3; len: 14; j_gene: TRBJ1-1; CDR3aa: AISEPRQGGNTEAF
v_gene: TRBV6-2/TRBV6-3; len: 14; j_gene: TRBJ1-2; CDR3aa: ASSYSRTGGNYGYT
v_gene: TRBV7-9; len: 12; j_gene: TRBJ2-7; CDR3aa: ASSLASPLYEQY